One sample yielded the 23 T cell receptor beta chains listed below, sequenced in a study of blood T cells in healthy people across ages. Alongside a J-beta primer mix, a sample-barcoded 5' primer served in a second PCR lasting 7 to 11 cycles. MiXCR, applied by TCRdb to the 5' RACE reads, yields one record per CDR3 protein. The top ten hold around 37% of the sample, which has 600,000 to 650,000 distinct CDR3 sequences, 58% seen once. The sequencing input was blood. These receptor sequences come from a man aged 55 to 70 in good health.

Only a few counts were recorded for this clonotype. The rearrangement uses TRBV7-2 and TRBJ2-5; 11 positions agree with TRBD2. Germline CDR1 is SGHTA and CDR2 is FQGNSA. CDR3 length: 18 residues. Trimming removed 4 bases from V and 4 bases from J; junction bases left unmatched: 14. CDR3 in DNA: TGTGCCAGCAGCTCCGGACTAGCGGGCCCCCTATTCGGAGAGACCCAGTACTTC. Its translation: CASSSGLAGPLFGETQYF.

This chain connects TRBV6-2 or TRBV6-3 to TRBJ2-5, with 13 bases aligning to TRBD2. TRBJ2-7 explains the end of the DNA better; the J call may be wrong. This CDR3 has 16 amino acids. Germline-derived CDR1 and CDR2 are MNHEY and SVGEGT. In DNA, the CDR3 is TGTGCCAGCAGTTGGACTAGCGGGGGACACTACTACGAGCAGTACTTC. Residues: CASSWTSGGHYYEQYF.

This clonotype showed up just a few times. This sequence joins TRBV2 and TRBJ2-7, with D perhaps matching TRBD1 or TRBD2 (5 bases each). The CDR3 consists of 14 residues. Germline V gene data show CDR1 as SNHLY and CDR2 as FYNNEI. The V gene lost 5 bases and the J gene lost 5 bases, with 16 bases spanning the gap. CDR3 loop: CASSPRSQGDEQYF. The CDR3 bases are TGTGCCAGCAGTCCTCGGAGCCAGGGAGACGAGCAGTACTTC.

J is TRBJ1-3 and V is TRBV9; 7 nucleotides align to TRBD1. Trimming took 2 bases from V and 0 from J; bases not matched to a gene: 5. Germline-derived CDR1 and CDR2 are SGDLS and YYNGEE. The CDR3 extends over 16 amino acids. The CDR3 DNA is TGTGCCAGCAGCGTGACAGGGTTCTTCTCTGGAAACACCATATATTTT. Its protein is CASSVTGFFSGNTIYF.

The rearrangement joins TRBV6-2 or TRBV6-3 to TRBJ1-5, with TRBD1 matching 7 bases. Germline V gene lookup returns CDR1 MNHEY and CDR2 SVGEGT. This CDR3 has 13 amino acids. Trimming removed 6 bases from V and 5 bases from J; junction bases left unmatched: 4. CDR3: CASRDRLDQPQHF. CDR3 nucleotide sequence: TGTGCCAGCAGGGACAGGCTTGATCAGCCCCAGCATTTT.

The rearrangement links TRBV28 to TRBJ2-7; tentative D call: TRBD2 (5 bases). This CDR3 has 13 residues. The germline V and J ends were trimmed by 4 bases and 9 bases, with 16 bases remaining between them. Germline loops: CDR1 MDHEN, CDR2 SYDVKM. In nucleotides, the CDR3 is TGTGCCAGCAGTTCCCCCCTTAACCGGGGGCAGTACTTC. Protein product: CASSSPLNRGQYF.

This clonotype showed up just a few times. The V call is TRBV5-1, the J call TRBJ1-2; TRBD1 might be the D (5 bases). Trimming left V 0 bases short and J 7 bases short, with 10 bases between. This CDR3 is built from 13 residues. The V gene's germline CDR1 is SGHRS and CDR2 YFSETQ. The CDR3 region has the DNA TGCGCCAGCAGCTTGGTAGGGGACGCTGGCTACACCTTC. Translation: CASSLVGDAGYTF.

This chain uses TRBV9 with TRBJ2-5, with TRBD1 matching over 9 bases. The CDR3 spans 16 residues. CDR1 and CDR2 (germline): SGDLS, YYNGEE. Unmatched junction bases numbered 4, after V lost 0 bases and J lost 1 base. CDR3 residues: CASSVGDRVPQETQYF. The CDR3, as DNA: TGTGCCAGCAGCGTAGGGGACAGGGTTCCCCAAGAGACCCAGTACTTC.

This sequence joins TRBV7-2 and TRBJ2-4; 8 positions match TRBD2. The V and J ends lost 6 bases and 7 bases, in that order; junction bases with no gene match: 17. CDR1 SGHTA and CDR2 FQGNSA come from the germline V gene. The CDR3 runs to 17 residues. CDR3 region: CASRRSLSGGAGNIQYF. DNA of the CDR3: TGTGCCAGCAGACGCTCACTCTCCGGGGGGGCAGGGAACATTCAGTACTTC.

This clonotype was counted between two and nine times. The rearrangement joins TRBV12-3 or TRBV12-4 to TRBJ2-3, with D uncertain. This CDR3 spans 12 amino acids. The V end lost 2 bases, the J end lost 3 bases, and 3 bases lay between the germline ends. The CDR3 loop reads CASSLKTDTQYF. The CDR3 nucleotides read TGTGCCAGCAGTTTAAAAACAGATACGCAGTATTTT.

In DNA form, the CDR3 reads TGTGCCAGCAGCGTAGAAGGGGGCGGAGGCACTGAAGCTTTCTTT. It translates to CASSVEGGGGTEAFF. The V and J genes are TRBV9 and TRBJ1-1; 7 bases map to TRBD1. V lost 0 bases to trimming and J lost 4 bases; unmatched junction nucleotides: 6. The CDR3 totals 15 residues. CDR1 and CDR2 (germline): SGDLS, YYNGEE.

This chain connects TRBV20-1 to TRBJ2-7; the D gene could be TRBD1 or TRBD2 (6 bases each). V lost 4 bases and J 1 base, leaving 11 bases between the germline ends. CDR1 DFQATT and CDR2 SNEGSKA come from the germline V gene (reference sequence). This CDR3 is built from 13 residues. CDR3 DNA sequence: TGCAGTGCTACCCAAGGGGGGTCCTACGAGCAGTACTTC. Translation gives CSATQGGSYEQYF.

This clonotype was recorded a few times. The chain couples TRBV4-2 to TRBJ2-5, with D perhaps being TRBD1 or TRBD2 (5 bases each). Trimming removed 3 bases at V and 1 base at J, with 15 bases between. Germline values: CDR1 LGHNA, CDR2 YNFKEQ. The CDR3 sequence is 16 residues long. CDR3 sequence reads: CASSQGTGQIQETQYF. The CDR3 coding sequence is TGTGCCAGCAGCCAGGGAACGGGGCAGATCCAAGAGACCCAGTACTTC.

In its sample, this clonotype was seen a few times. For the CDR3, the DNA is TGCAGTGCTAGAGGCCCTCGGGCGGGGCAGTACTTC. This encodes CSARGPRAGQYF. The V call is TRBV20-1, the J call TRBJ2-5; TRBD2 is a possible D gene (6 bases). This CDR3 comprises 12 residues. V lost 1 base to trimming and J lost 11 bases, with 14 bases between them. Germline CDR1 reads DFQATT; CDR2 reads SNEGSKA (reference sequence).

The rearrangement links TRBV6-6 to TRBJ2-2; 11 bases align to TRBD2. The V and J ends lost 0 bases and 6 bases, in that order; junction bases with no gene match: 6. This CDR3 contains 17 residues. CDR1 is MNHNY and CDR2 is SVGAGI in the germline V gene (reference sequence). CDR3 region: CASSYSIAGGMAGELFF. The CDR3 DNA sequence: TGTGCCAGCAGTTACTCTATAGCGGGGGGGATGGCCGGGGAGCTGTTTTTT.

The V and J genes are TRBV29-1 and TRBJ2-1; TRBD1 aligns across 8 bases. The germline CDR1 and CDR2 sequences are SQVTM and ANQGSEA. CDR3 size: 14 residues. Germline trimming cut 8 bases from V and 8 bases from J; bases unmatched to any gene: 14. The CDR3 DNA follows: TGCAGCTCTGCCCGGGCAGGGGGCCCCCATGAGCAGTTCTTC. This encodes CSSARAGGPHEQFF.

The chain links TRBV10-3 to TRBJ2-1; tentative D call: TRBD2 (7 bases). The CDR3 is 12 amino acids. V lost 8 bases, J lost 8 bases, and 13 bases lay in between. In germline, CDR1 is ENHRY, CDR2 SYGVKD. CDR3 coding DNA: TGTGCCATCGAGGGCGGGGGCGATGAGCAGTTCTTC. Translated: CAIEGGGDEQFF.

V usage is TRBV11-2 and J usage is TRBJ2-5, with a possible D match to TRBD1 (7 bases). Deletions cut 5 bases from V and 9 bases from J, with 19 bases between. CDR1 is SGHAT, CDR2 FQNNGV, per germline. This CDR3 is built from 14 residues. The CDR3 loop is CASSPNRGGGSQYF. DNA for the CDR3: TGTGCCAGCAGCCCCAACAGGGGTGGGGGGTCCCAGTACTTC.

This clonotype was counted only a few times. The CDR3 is CASSLGQPGLDEQFF. CDR3 nucleotide sequence: TGTGCCAGCAGCTTAGGCCAACCGGGGTTGGATGAGCAGTTCTTC. This rearrangement joins TRBV7-2 to TRBJ2-1; D perhaps matches TRBD2 (5 bases). Germline V gene sequence: CDR1 SGHTA, CDR2 FQGNSA. Trimming shortened V by 1 base and J by 8 bases, and 15 bases separated the two germline ends. This CDR3 contains 15 residues.

V is TRBV27 and J is TRBJ1-2; D is undetermined. The CDR3 spans 13 residues. The V end lost 6 bases, the J end lost 4 bases, and 12 bases lay between the germline ends. The germline CDR1 and CDR2 sequences are MNHEY and SMNVEV (reference sequence). The CDR3 DNA reads as TGTGCCAGCAGCAAGAACAGCCCCTATGGCTACACCTTC. Its protein is CASSKNSPYGYTF.

This clonotype turned up a few times. The chain has TRBV7-9 and TRBJ2-3; D tentatively reads TRBD1 or TRBD2 (5 bases each). This CDR3 comprises 15 residues. V was clipped by 3 bases and J by 0 bases, with 10 bases between them. Germline V lookup: CDR1 SEHNR, CDR2 FQNEAQ (reference sequence). CDR3 sequence: CASSFRDGSTDTQYF. The DNA for the CDR3 is TGTGCCAGCAGCTTCCGGGACGGGAGCACAGATACGCAGTATTTT.

This chain uses TRBV4-3 with TRBJ2-7; weak D call: TRBD2 (5 bases). This CDR3 is built from 16 residues. Germline CDR1 and CDR2: LGHNA and YSLEER. The V gene lost 3 bases and the J gene lost 0 bases, with 15 bases spanning the gap. The CDR3 DNA reads as TGCGCCAGCAGCCAGGCCATAGCGAGAAACTCCTACGAGCAGTACTTC. This sequence encodes CASSQAIARNSYEQYF.

This clonotype was counted a few times. The V call is TRBV4-1, the J call TRBJ2-7, with D unresolved. The V and J ends lost 1 base and 1 base respectively, with 8 bases between them. CDR1 and CDR2 from the germline V gene are MGHRA and YSYEKL. The CDR3 totals 14 residues. This CDR3 reads CASSQGPGSYEQYF. The CDR3 bases are TGCGCCAGCAGCCAAGGACCGGGTTCCTACGAGCAGTACTTC.